A selection of T cell receptor beta chains follows, all from one sample in a study of PD-1 blockade in classical Hodgkin lymphoma. Assay: immunoSEQ multiplex PCR; the TCRdb copy retains only in-frame clones and omits some. The table records about 75,000 clones, just over 90% of them present only once. The source material was peripheral blood mononuclear cells (PBMCs), sampled at baseline. The receptors originated from a human donor with classical Hodgkin lymphoma. The CDR3 runs from the conserved cysteine through the conserved F or W. Each record gives: D gene, clone size, V gene, CDR3 length, J gene, CDR3 protein, CDR3 DNA. D genes are given only for firm matches. The size entry is marked missing in some rows and otherwise reads once, few, many or a size class.

-,-,TRBV20-1,10,TRBJ1-1,CSIRGTEAFF,TGCAGTATCCGGGGGACTGAAGCTTTCTTT
-,-,TRBV4-3,15,TRBJ1-3,CASSQPTSSGNTIYF,TGCGCCAGCAGCCAACCTACTAGCTCTGGAAACACCATATATTTT
-,once,TRBV7-2,14,TRBJ2-5,CASSLEQGWETQYF,TGTGCCAGCAGCTTAGAGCAGGGGTGGGAGACCCAGTACTTC
-,-,TRBV2,12,TRBJ1-1,CASSVGVTEAFF,TGTGCCAGCAGTGTGGGAGTAACTGAAGCTTTCTTT
-,-,TRBV14,14,TRBJ1-4,CASSLVSPAGKLFF,TGTGCCAGCAGCCTCGTTAGCCCCGCAGGAAAACTGTTTTTT
TRBD1,once,TRBV5-1,14,TRBJ1-4,CASSLGTGDEKLFF,TGCGCCAGCAGCCTCGGGACAGGTGATGAAAAACTGTTTTTT
-,-,TRBV5-1,15,TRBJ2-3,CASSLADWGTDTQYF,TGCGCCAGCAGCTTGGCCGATTGGGGGACAGATACGCAGTATTTT
TRBD1,-,TRBV5-6,15,TRBJ1-5,CASSSGQGARQPQHF,TGTGCCAGCAGCTCGGGACAGGGGGCGAGGCAGCCCCAGCATTTT
-,-,TRBV27,19,TRBJ2-6,CASSLGRVQSTPGANVLTF,TGTGCCAGCAGTTTAGGCAGGGTGCAATCGACCCCTGGGGCCAACGTCCTGACTTTC
-,-,TRBV5-1,14,TRBJ2-3,CASSLENSGYTQYF,TGCGCCAGCAGCTTGGAAAACTCTGGGTATACGCAGTATTTT
TRBD2,-,TRBV28,16,TRBJ2-3,CASSSPGLARGDTQYF,TGTGCCAGCAGTTCCCCGGGACTAGCTCGGGGCGATACGCAGTATTTT
TRBD1,once,TRBV6-5,13,TRBJ2-5,CASTTGEKGTQYF,TGTGCCAGCACCACAGGGGAGAAAGGGACCCAGTACTTC
-,-,TRBV10-1,14,TRBJ2-3,CATLIAWGTDTQYF,TGCGCCACCCTAATAGCGTGGGGCACAGATACGCAGTATTTT
-,-,TRBV7-8,16,TRBJ1-4,CASSSTDRGEWEKLFF,TGTGCCAGCAGCTCGACTGACCGTGGGGAGTGGGAAAAACTGTTTTTT
-,-,TRBV7-9,14,TRBJ2-7,CASSLRRDSYEQYF,TGTGCCAGCAGCCTAAGGCGGGACTCCTACGAGCAGTACTTC
TRBD2,-,TRBV5-6,14,TRBJ2-2,CASSLAGAAGELFF,TGTGCCAGCAGCTTAGCGGGAGCGGCCGGGGAGCTGTTTTTT
TRBD2,-,TRBV7-3,18,TRBJ2-1,CASSFIELAGGPYNEQFF,TGTGCCAGCAGCTTCATAGAACTAGCGGGGGGGCCCTACAATGAGCAGTTCTTC
TRBD2,-,TRBV7-8,16,TRBJ2-1,CASSPPTSGIKNEQFF,TGTGCCAGCAGCCCGCCGACTAGCGGGATTAAGAATGAGCAGTTCTTC
-,-,TRBV6-6,15,TRBJ2-6,CASSYDREDINVLTF,TGTGCCAGCAGTTACGACAGGGAGGACATCAACGTCCTGACTTTC
-,-,TRBV7-2,12,TRBJ1-5,CASSYSNQPQHF,TGTGCCAGCAGCTATAGCAATCAGCCCCAGCATTTT
-,-,TRBV10-3,15,TRBJ1-2,CAISELAPGTYGYTF,TGTGCCATCAGTGAGCTGGCACCTGGAACCTATGGCTACACCTTC
TRBD1,-,TRBV6-5,14,TRBJ2-3,CASNDRGPTDTQYF,TGTGCCAGCAACGACAGGGGACCCACAGATACGCAGTATTTT
-,-,TRBV4-3,17,TRBJ2-5,CASSQEGLRNPQETQYF,TGCGCCAGCAGCCAAGAGGGACTTCGAAATCCCCAAGAGACCCAGTACTTC
-,-,TRBV7-9,14,TRBJ2-7,CASSQLDSSYEQYF,TGTGCCAGCAGTCAACTTGACAGCTCCTACGAGCAGTACTTC
-,-,TRBV4-3,15,TRBJ1-3,CASSQDPDVGNTIYF,TGCGCCAGCAGCCAAGATCCGGACGTTGGAAACACCATATATTTT
-,-,TRBV28,13,TRBJ2-3,CASKFRATNTQYF,TGTGCCAGCAAGTTCAGGGCTACGAATACGCAGTATTTT
TRBD2,-,TRBV6-5,16,TRBJ2-3,CASSYSRLAGGYTQYF,TGTGCCAGCAGTTACTCGAGGCTAGCGGGGGGGTATACGCAGTATTTT
TRBD1,-,TRBV9,16,TRBJ1-5,CASSARTGQEIGSQHF,TGTGCCAGCAGCGCCCGGACAGGGCAGGAGATTGGGTCCCAGCATTTT
-,-,TRBV28,15,TRBJ2-5,CASSGTEGRGETQYF,TGTGCCAGCAGTGGAACGGAGGGGAGAGGGGAGACCCAGTACTTC
-,-,TRBV10-3,13,TRBJ1-5,CAIRMGRDQPQHF,TGTGCCATCAGGATGGGACGGGATCAGCCCCAGCATTTT
-,-,TRBV9,16,TRBJ2-1,CASSVETGTSYNEQFF,TGTGCCAGCAGCGTAGAAACAGGGACATCATACAATGAGCAGTTCTTC
-,-,TRBV5-4,15,TRBJ2-5,CASSLSWGSQETQYF,TGTGCCAGCAGCTTGAGTTGGGGCAGCCAAGAGACCCAGTACTTC
-,-,TRBV7-2,15,TRBJ1-2,CASSWSGRGWDGYTF,TGTGCCAGCAGCTGGTCGGGAAGGGGCTGGGATGGCTACACCTTC
-,once,TRBV5-1,14,TRBJ2-7,CASSLASGAYEQYF,TGCGCCAGCAGTCTAGCGAGCGGTGCCTACGAGCAGTACTTC
-,-,TRBV12-5,15,TRBJ1-2,CASGLESGPNYGYTF,TGTGCTAGTGGTTTGGAGTCCGGTCCTAACTATGGCTACACCTTC
TRBD1,once,TRBV28,15,TRBJ1-1,CASSQTGIQGSGAFF,TGTGCCAGCAGCCAGACAGGGATTCAGGGGAGCGGAGCTTTCTTT
TRBD1,once,TRBV28,12,TRBJ1-1,CAGGTGYTEAFF,TGTGCCGGTGGGACAGGGTACACTGAAGCTTTCTTT
-,-,TRBV5-1,16,TRBJ2-2,CASSLGRGPNTGELFF,TGCGCCAGCAGCTTGGGGCGAGGCCCGAACACCGGGGAGCTGTTTTTT
TRBD2,-,TRBV4-1,18,TRBJ2-2,CASSQDGAGGPEPGELFF,TGCGCCAGCAGCCAAGATGGAGCGGGGGGGCCGGAGCCCGGGGAGCTGTTTTTT
-,-,TRBV27,13,TRBJ2-1,CASSEAGEDEQFF,TGTGCCAGCAGCGAAGCAGGAGAGGATGAGCAGTTCTTC
TRBD2,-,TRBV28,16,TRBJ2-2,CASSFRTSGPSGELFF,TGTGCCAGCAGTTTTCGGACTAGCGGACCCTCCGGGGAGCTGTTTTTT
-,-,TRBV6-1,14,TRBJ1-2,CASSELASYYGYTF,TGTGCCAGCAGTGAATTGGCCAGCTACTATGGCTACACCTTC
-,-,TRBV30,13,TRBJ1-2,CAWSVQGFYGYTF,TGTGCCTGGAGTGTACAGGGTTTTTATGGCTACACCTTC
TRBD2,-,TRBV30,16,TRBJ2-5,CAWALRRGITQETQYF,TGTGCCTGGGCCCTTAGGCGGGGGATTACCCAAGAGACCCAGTACTTC